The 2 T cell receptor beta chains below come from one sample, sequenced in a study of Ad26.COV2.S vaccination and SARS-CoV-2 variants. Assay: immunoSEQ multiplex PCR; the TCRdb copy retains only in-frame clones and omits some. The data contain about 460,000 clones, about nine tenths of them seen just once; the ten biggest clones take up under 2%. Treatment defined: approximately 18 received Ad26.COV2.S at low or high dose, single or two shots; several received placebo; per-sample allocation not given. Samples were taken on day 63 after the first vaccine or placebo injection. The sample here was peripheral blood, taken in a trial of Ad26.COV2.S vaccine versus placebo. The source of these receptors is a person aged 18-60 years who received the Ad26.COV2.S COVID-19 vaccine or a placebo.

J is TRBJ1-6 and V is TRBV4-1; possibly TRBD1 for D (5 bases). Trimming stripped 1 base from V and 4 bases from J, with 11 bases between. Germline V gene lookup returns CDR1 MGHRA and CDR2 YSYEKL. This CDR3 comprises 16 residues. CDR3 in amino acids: CASSQVEGPYNSPLHF. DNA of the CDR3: TGCGCCAGCAGCCAAGTGGAGGGGCCTTATAATTCACCCCTCCACTTT.

CDR3 protein: CASSYSSSYEQYF. DNA of the CDR3: TGTGCCAGCAGTTACTCGTCTAGCTACGAGCAGTACTTC. The rearrangement links TRBV6-2 or TRBV6-3 to TRBJ2-7; D ambiguous. Trimming took off 0 bases at V and 3 bases at J, with 6 bases between the two ends. The CDR3 covers 13 residues. From germline, CDR1 is MNHEY and CDR2 SVGEGT.